The rows below give T cell receptor beta chains drawn from one sample of a study of blood T cell repertoires in COVID-19. Here immunoSEQ multiplex PCR was the method, and the copy in TCRdb shows in-frame clones only, minus some. Of 200,000 or so clones in the sample, 81% were seen once. Source material: peripheral blood. These receptors all come from a woman older than 75 with COVID-19, enrolled during active disease. CDR3s include the opening cysteine and the closing phenylalanine or tryptophan.

v_gene,j_gene,CDR3aa
TRBV16,TRBJ1-1,CASTRTATEAFF
TRBV10-3,TRBJ1-1,CAISDGGLAEAFF
TRBV6-6,TRBJ1-4,CASSYSSGGADEKLFF
TRBV28,TRBJ1-6,CASSLLYGNSPLHF
TRBV28,TRBJ2-1,CASSSILGVGGVYNEQFF
TRBV28,TRBJ2-7,CASSFETLGTDGYEQYF
TRBV14,TRBJ2-2,CASSSRWELFF
TRBV19,TRBJ1-5,CASTQGQGVVSNQPQHF
TRBV18,TRBJ2-5,CASSPIRVGETQYF
TRBV12-3/TRBV12-4,TRBJ1-2,CASSSINYGYTF
TRBV2,TRBJ1-1,CASSLKGTFTEAFF
TRBV4-3,TRBJ2-5,CASSQEGGDETQYF
TRBV5-4,TRBJ1-2,CASGSGTGVSGYTF
TRBV6-2/TRBV6-3,TRBJ1-4,CASSSTGVPNEKLFF